This T cell receptor beta chain appears in the sequencing data of a study of post-analysis software for immune sequencing data. About the study: The disease courses covered relapsing-remitting, secondary progressive and progressive-relapsing multiple sclerosis. Study-wide results and limits: Co-batched samples clustered tightly together by F measure. Normalized Chao1 diversity in multiple sclerosis patients fell significantly below that of controls. Patients showed TRBV5-6, TRBV5-1 and TRBV20-1 among five TRBV segments more frequent than in controls.

Prepared libraries of TCR beta cDNA carried unique molecular identifiers. Each batch of about 0.95 to 11 million T cells produced roughly 0.5 million cDNA molecules. Each CDR3 protein gets one entry after TCRdb re-called the PCR reads with MiXCR. The table includes roughly 600,000 distinct CDR3 sequences, about 40% detected once. This clonotype was found once. As yet, its antigen is unknown. Germline V gene lookup returns CDR1 MGHRA and CDR2 YSYEKL. CDR3 size: 15 residues. The V segment lost 0 bases and the J segment 15 bases; nucleotides outside the gene matches: 12. This sequence joins TRBV4-1 and TRBJ2-1; 9 bases match TRBD2. The sample was blood. The sequence came from a girl aged 5 to 17 with multiple sclerosis. CDR3 in amino acids: CASSQDPAGGSVAFF. As DNA, the CDR3 is TGCGCCAGCAGCCAAGACCCAGCGGGAGGCTCCGTTGCGTTCTTC.